The 32 T cell receptor beta chains reported below all come from one sample, sequenced in a study of T cell responses to AZD1222 COVID-19 vaccine. Produced via immunoSEQ multiplex PCR; TCRdb's table is partial and in-frame only. The repertoire consists of 100,000 or so clones, with about 88% occurring once and the leading ten covering 10% to 15%. The sample in question was peripheral blood, obtained on day 0 of AZD1222 vaccination. All receptors derive from an adult in good health.

V gene TRBV6-2 or TRBV6-3 combines with J gene TRBJ2-7; the match to TRBD2 covers 7 bases. The CDR3 sequence is 15 residues long. The V and J ends lost 3 bases and 0 bases, in that order; junction bases with no gene match: 5. CDR1 and CDR2 (germline): MNHEY, SVGEGT. Here the CDR3 reads CASSYSGPASYEQYF. CDR3 DNA: TGTGCCAGCAGTTATAGCGGGCCTGCCTCCTACGAGCAGTACTTC.

This CDR3 is CAWSVPFWGRGAEAFF. The CDR3 nucleotides read TGTGCCTGGAGTGTACCGTTTTGGGGCAGGGGGGCTGAAGCTTTCTTT. The chain combines TRBV30 with TRBJ1-1; 7 positions match TRBD1. CDR3 size: 16 residues. Losses at the gene ends were 0 bases for V and 6 bases for J; bases not matched to a gene: 13. Germline lookup yields CDR1 GTSNPN and CDR2 SVGIG (reference sequence).

This clone was detected only once. The chain recombines TRBV11-3 with TRBJ2-2, with a possible D match to TRBD2 (6 bases). CDR3 size: 13 residues. Germline CDR1 reads SGHNT; CDR2 reads YENEEA. The V and J ends lost 10 bases and 3 bases respectively, with 12 bases between them. The CDR3 DNA reads TGTGCCACTAGTACTAGCCACACCGGGGAGCTGTTTTTT. It is translated as CATSTSHTGELFF. The variable domain in full, with the rest retrieved from reference TRBV11-3 and TRBJ2-2, is EAGVVQSPRYKIIEKKQPVAFWCNPISGHNTLYWYLQNLGQGPELLIRYENEEAVDDSQLPKDRFSAERLKGVDSTLKIQPAELGDSAVYLCATSTSHTGELFFGEGSRLTVL.

This chain connects TRBV10-3 to TRBJ2-1; D may be TRBD1 or TRBD2 (6 bases each). Per the germline V gene, CDR1 is ENHRY and CDR2 is SYGVKD. The germline V and J ends were trimmed by 4 bases and 8 bases, with 12 bases remaining between them. This CDR3 has 13 residues. CDR3 loop: CAISAGALDEQFF. DNA of the CDR3: TGTGCCATCAGTGCGGGGGCCCTTGATGAGCAGTTCTTC.

The chain couples TRBV20-1 to TRBJ1-6, with TRBD1 as a possible D gene (6 bases). The V end was cut by 3 bases, the J end by 8 bases, with 17 bases between. The germline gives CDR1 DFQATT, CDR2 SNEGSKA (reference sequence). This CDR3 is built from 15 residues. The CDR3 sequence: CSASPARGAHSPLHF. The CDR3 region has the DNA TGCAGTGCTAGTCCCGCCAGGGGCGCGCATTCACCCCTCCACTTT.

The chain uses TRBV18 and TRBJ1-1; D is ambiguous. Trimming took 3 bases from V and 0 from J, leaving 14 bases between them. Germline CDR1 and CDR2: KGHSH and LQKENI. The CDR3 sequence is 16 residues long. The CDR3 is CASSPPLQTLNTEAFF. The DNA of the CDR3 is TGTGCCAGCTCACCCCCCTTGCAGACCTTGAACACTGAAGCTTTCTTT.

The CDR3 DNA reads TGTGCCAGCAGTACAAGGACAGGGGGACGTGGAAACACCATATATTTT. Translated: CASSTRTGGRGNTIYF. V usage is TRBV28 and J usage is TRBJ1-3; 10 nucleotides match TRBD1. J gave up 3 bases and V 5 bases, and 7 bases lay outside the gene matches. This CDR3 comprises 16 residues. Germline V gene lookup returns CDR1 MDHEN and CDR2 SYDVKM.

V gene TRBV7-7 combines with J gene TRBJ2-2; 10 nucleotides match TRBD1. The germline V gene encodes CDR1 SSHAT and CDR2 FNYEAQ (reference sequence). The CDR3 loop spans 13 amino acids. With V trimmed by 5 bases and J by 7 bases, 1 base remained unmatched. As DNA, the CDR3 is TGTGCCAGCAGCCGGACAGGGGGCGGGGAGCTGTTTTTT. It encodes CASSRTGGGELFF.

This chain links TRBV25-1 with TRBJ2-5; 8 bases agree with TRBD1. The V gene end was trimmed by 5 bases and the J gene end by 2 bases; junction bases not matched to a gene: 4. The length of the CDR3 is 14 residues. CDR1 MGHDK and CDR2 SYGVNS come from the germline V gene. The CDR3 bases are TGTGCCAGCAGTCCACGGACAGGGCAAGAGACCCAGTACTTC. Encoded protein: CASSPRTGQETQYF.

The sample holds one count of this clone. The chain employs TRBV19 and TRBJ2-7, with 8 bases aligning to TRBD1. CDR1 and CDR2 (germline): LNHDA, SQIVND (reference sequence). V dropped 9 bases and J dropped 2; count of bases not matched to a gene: 9. This CDR3 spans 14 amino acids. In DNA form, the CDR3 reads TGTGCCAGCAGCATGGGGACAGGAACCTACGAGCAGTACTTC. As protein: CASSMGTGTYEQYF.

The chain combines TRBV5-1 with TRBJ1-2, with TRBD1 matching 10 bases. The CDR3 sequence is 15 residues long. V was pared by 4 bases and J by 4 bases, with 7 bases of the junction left unmatched. CDR1 SGHRS and CDR2 YFSETQ come from the germline V gene. CDR3 nucleotide sequence: TGCGCCAGCAGCCCCCGGACAGGGGGACCCTATGGCTACACCTTC. Its protein is CASSPRTGGPYGYTF.

This rearrangement joins TRBV3-1 (or the pseudogene TRBV3-2) to TRBJ1-1; a weak D match, TRBD1 (5 bases). CDR1 and CDR2 from the germline V gene are LGHDT and YNNKEL (reference sequence). CDR3 length: 11 amino acids. Trimming took 8 bases from V and 4 from J, leaving 8 bases between them. The CDR3 spells CASGGVTEAFF. In DNA, the CDR3 is TGTGCCAGCGGGGGGGTCACTGAAGCTTTCTTT.

The rearrangement joins TRBV21-1 to TRBJ1-3. TRBV21-1 constitutes a pseudogene. This CDR3 contains 14 residues. As DNA, the CDR3 is TGTGCCAGCATGGACGGGGGGAGAGGAAACACCATATATTTT. Protein product: CASMDGGRGNTIYF.

The chain recombines TRBV28 with TRBJ1-2, with 9 bases lining up with TRBD1. Germline CDR1 reads MDHEN; CDR2 reads SYDVKM. The length of the CDR3 is 14 residues. V shed 8 bases, J shed 4 bases, and the junction held 8 bases outside the gene matches. Written as DNA, the CDR3 is TGTGCCAGCTCAGGGACAGGGTATATCTATGGCTACACCTTC. Translation gives CASSGTGYIYGYTF.

Only a few counts were recorded for this clone. This chain links TRBV10-1 with TRBJ2-3; TRBD1 agrees at 10 bases. V shed 2 bases, J shed 5 bases, and the junction held 4 bases outside the gene matches. The length of the CDR3 is 15 residues. CDR1 is WNHNN, CDR2 SYGVQD, per germline (reference sequence). CDR3 sequence reads: CASSEPGQGIDTQYF. In nucleotides, the CDR3 is TGCGCCAGCAGTGAGCCGGGACAGGGGATAGATACGCAGTATTTT.

This chain joins TRBV27 and TRBJ1-2; tentatively, D is TRBD1 (6 bases). The germline V gene has CDR1 MNHEY and CDR2 SMNVEV (reference sequence). V was shortened by 9 bases and J by 3 bases, with 11 bases between the two germline ends. This CDR3 is built from 12 residues. The CDR3 DNA is TGTGCCAGTACCCGACAGGACTATGGCTACACCTTC. Amino acid sequence: CASTRQDYGYTF.

This sequence joins TRBV19 and TRBJ2-7, with D perhaps matching TRBD2 (6 bases). Germline loops: CDR1 LNHDA, CDR2 SQIVND (reference sequence). V lost 5 bases, J lost 1 base, and 12 bases lay in between. The CDR3 extends over 14 amino acids. The DNA for the CDR3 is TGTGCCAGTAGTTTTTTAGCGGATTCCTACGAGCAGTACTTC. It yields the protein CASSFLADSYEQYF.

The chain employs TRBV29-1 and TRBJ1-2, with 7 bases aligning to TRBD1. V lost 2 bases, J lost 4 bases, and 1 base stayed unmatched. Per the germline V gene, CDR1 is SQVTM and CDR2 is ANQGSEA. This CDR3 has 12 residues. The CDR3 is CSVEQGGYGYTF. In DNA, the CDR3 is TGCAGCGTTGAACAGGGGGGCTATGGCTACACCTTC.

This chain uses TRBV2 with TRBJ2-7; 12 nucleotides align to TRBD2. The V segment lost 9 bases and the J segment 1 base; nucleotides outside the gene matches: 4. CDR1 is SNHLY and CDR2 is FYNNEI in the germline V gene. This CDR3 is built from 14 residues. The CDR3 reads CARGGTSGSYEQYF. The DNA for the CDR3 is TGTGCCAGGGGGGGGACTAGCGGGTCCTACGAGCAGTACTTC. The full variable domain, its missing parts supplied by reference TRBV2 and TRBJ2-7, is EPEVTQTPSHQVTQMGQEVILRCVPISNHLYFYWYRQILGQKVEFLVSFYNNEISEKSEIFDDQFSVERPDGSNFTLKIRSTKLEDSAMYFCARGGTSGSYEQYFGPGTRLTVT.

V gene TRBV19 combines with J gene TRBJ1-1; unclear D gene. The ends were cut back, 3 bases at V and 1 base at J, with 15 bases in the middle. In germline, CDR1 is LNHDA, CDR2 SQIVND (reference sequence). The CDR3 consists of 16 residues. CDR3: CASSITPGRPNTEAFF. For the CDR3, the DNA is TGTGCCAGTAGTATCACCCCCGGGAGGCCGAACACTGAAGCTTTCTTT. The whole variable domain, filled in from reference TRBV19 and TRBJ1-1, reads DGGITQSPKYLFRKEGQNVTLSCEQNLNHDAMYWYRQDPGQGLRLIYYSQIVNDFQKGDIAEGYSVSREKKESFPLTVTSAQKNPTAFYLCASSITPGRPNTEAFFGQGTRLTVV.

As DNA, the CDR3 is TGTGCCAGCTCACACAGGACTAGCGGGAGTAGCACAGATACGCAGTATTTT. Translated, it gives CASSHRTSGSSTDTQYF. The gene calls are TRBV18 and TRBJ2-3; TRBD2 matches at 13 bases. Per germline, CDR1 KGHSH and CDR2 LQKENI. The CDR3 has 17 amino acids. V lost 4 bases, J lost 0 bases, and 4 bases stayed unmatched.

The chain links TRBV2 to TRBJ2-7; possible D gene TRBD1, 5 bases. CDR1 and CDR2 from the germline V gene are SNHLY and FYNNEI. The length of the CDR3 is 11 residues. V was shortened by 8 bases and J by 13 bases, with 18 bases between the two germline ends. The CDR3 DNA reads TGTGCCAGCTTAATCTGGGGCGCCCTATACTTC. Amino acids: CASLIWGALYF.

The rearrangement uses TRBV21-1 and TRBJ1-5; the D call of TRBD1 is as the table states it, not checked on the DNA. TRBV21-1 has pseudogene status. The CDR3 consists of 15 residues. The CDR3 DNA reads as TGTGCCAGCAGCACAAGAGACACGATCAATCAGCCCCAGCATTTT. Amino acid sequence: CASSTRDTINQPQHF.

The gene calls are TRBV6-5 and TRBJ2-5; 10 positions match TRBD1. The CDR3 has 14 amino acids. CDR1 and CDR2 (germline): MNHEY, SVGAGI. The junction had 4 bases not matched to a gene; V was cut back by 4 bases and J by 5 bases. The CDR3 is CASSSTGGRETQYF. CDR3 sequence (DNA): TGTGCCAGCAGTTCGACAGGGGGCAGGGAGACCCAGTACTTC.

The J gene is TRBJ2-2, the V gene TRBV2; D perhaps matches TRBD2 (5 bases). Trimming shortened V by 4 bases and J by 4 bases, and 10 bases separated the two germline ends. This CDR3 is 14 amino acids long. From germline, CDR1 is SNHLY and CDR2 FYNNEI. This CDR3 is CASSVIAGTGELFF. The CDR3 bases are TGTGCCAGCAGTGTCATCGCGGGCACCGGGGAGCTGTTTTTT.

The rearrangement joins TRBV7-2 to TRBJ2-5; no clear D gene. The CDR3 is 13 amino acids. CDR1 is SGHTA and CDR2 is FQGNSA in the germline V gene. Trimming pared 3 bases from V and 7 bases from J, leaving 12 bases between. The CDR3 DNA follows: TGTGCCAGCAGCTTTGACCCACTCTCGACCCAGTACTTC. As protein: CASSFDPLSTQYF.

The V call is TRBV7-6, the J call TRBJ1-1; TRBD1 matches at 10 bases. The CDR3 runs 15 residues. With 5 bases clipped from V and 0 bases from J, the junction kept 3 bases outside the gene matches. Germline CDR1 and CDR2: SGHVS and FNYEAQ. The CDR3 reads CASSKTGGMNTEAFF. The DNA of the CDR3 is TGTGCCAGCAGCAAGACAGGGGGCATGAACACTGAAGCTTTCTTT.

This clone was observed a handful of times. CDR3 nucleotide sequence: TGTGCCTGGAGCAACCCCCGGGACCATAATCGGGGGGCCAACGTCCTGACTTTC. It specifies CAWSNPRDHNRGANVLTF. The chain combines TRBV30 with TRBJ2-6; the D gene could be TRBD1 or TRBD2 (5 bases each). Germline CDR1 GTSNPN, CDR2 SVGIG (reference sequence). The V end lost 3 bases, the J end lost 4 bases, and 22 bases lay between the germline ends. The CDR3 spans 18 residues.

The chain links TRBV24-1 to TRBJ2-1; TRBD1 or TRBD2 may be the D gene (6 bases each). Germline-derived CDR1 and CDR2 are KGHDR and SFDVKD. The CDR3 loop spans 17 amino acids. Deletions cut 2 bases from V and 7 bases from J, with 20 bases between. The CDR3 is CATSDWGGGGGGNEQFF. The CDR3 bases are TGTGCCACCAGTGATTGGGGAGGCGGAGGGGGTGGGAATGAGCAGTTCTTC.

The V call is TRBV19, the J call TRBJ2-3, with D perhaps matching TRBD2 (6 bases). Per the germline V gene, CDR1 is LNHDA and CDR2 is SQIVND (reference sequence). Trimming took 5 bases from V and 0 from J, leaving 18 bases between them. The length of the CDR3 is 17 residues. The chain's CDR3 is CASSPSPSGTSTDTQYF. DNA of the CDR3: TGTGCCAGTAGTCCCAGCCCTAGTGGGACTAGCACAGATACGCAGTATTTT.

The chain uses TRBV11-2 and TRBJ2-3; 8 bases are a match to TRBD2. Germline V gene lookup returns CDR1 SGHAT and CDR2 FQNNGV. Germline trimming cut 3 bases from V and 1 base from J; bases unmatched to any gene: 6. CDR3 length equals 16 residues. The CDR3 here is CASSLDRAGGTDTQYF. The CDR3 DNA reads as TGTGCCAGCAGCTTGGATCGAGCGGGGGGCACAGATACGCAGTATTTT.

V gene TRBV30 combines with J gene TRBJ2-1; 8 bases match TRBD2. The CDR3 is made up of 13 amino acids. Germline CDR1 and CDR2: GTSNPN and SVGIG (reference sequence). V gave up 3 bases and J gave up 3 bases; unmatched junction bases: 1. The CDR3 DNA follows: TGTGCCTGGAGCGGGGGGGGCTACAATGAGCAGTTCTTC. The encoded protein is CAWSGGGYNEQFF.